This paragraph covers one T cell receptor beta chain sequence. Its matching antigen is unknown. The record originates from a study of T cell responses to AZD1222 COVID-19 vaccine. Whole-study findings and limits: White British donors predominated, females outnumbered males, and clonal diversity was possibly underestimated. Baseline seropositivity occurred in only a handful of AZD1222 recipients.

Here immunoSEQ multiplex PCR was the method, and the copy in TCRdb shows in-frame clones only, minus some. The table has 150,000 to 200,000 clones, 90% to 95% seen once. Pooling of second doses given at about 4 or about 12 weeks was done. Trimming cost V 3 bases and J 2 bases, with 11 bases left between them. Germline V lookup: CDR1 ENHRY, CDR2 SYGVKD. This CDR3 has 15 residues. This sample comprised peripheral blood, obtained 28 days after the second AZD1222 dose. The chain is built from TRBV10-3 and TRBJ1-5; D not resolved. The source of this sequence is an adult who received the AZD1222 COVID-19 vaccine. The CDR3, as DNA: TGTGCCATCAGTGAAACGGGTAAGGGCAATCAGCCCCAGCATTTT. Translating it yields CAISETGKGNQPQHF.